What follows are 30 T cell receptor beta chains derived from one specimen sequenced in a study of cytomegalovirus exposure and HLA in healthy donors. PCR primers comprised 60 Vbeta and 13 Jbeta primers. Sequencing used immunoSEQ multiplex PCR; TCRdb keeps in-frame clones, though not all of them. The top ten clones hold under 15% of a sample with 55,000 to 80,000 clones, 60% to 85% of them seen once. The material sequenced was PBMCs. The receptors derive from a man in his sixties or seventies in good health and CMV-seronegative.

With respect to this clone: Compared with germline, one end of the junction differs, possibly owing to a read error. The same CDR3 can be traced to other DNA sequences in this sample. The chain links TRBV6-6 to TRBJ1-6, with D uncertain. Germline V gene lookup returns CDR1 MNHNY and CDR2 SVGAGI (reference sequence). CDR3 length equals 14 residues. The CDR3 nucleotides read TGTGCCAGCAGTTACCAAGAGTATAATTCCCCCCTCCACTTT. Protein sequence: CASSYQEYNSPLHF.

The CDR3 here is CASSDNSNSNQPQHF. The DNA of the CDR3 is TGTGCCAGCAGCGACAACAGTAATAGCAATCAGCCCCAGCATTTT. The genes are TRBV7-9 and TRBJ1-5; D remains unclear. This CDR3 spans 15 amino acids. Germline lookup yields CDR1 SEHNR and CDR2 FQNEAQ (reference sequence). Trimming shortened V by 5 bases and J by 0 bases, and 11 bases separated the two germline ends.

This clone turned up a few times. The chain links TRBV4-1 to TRBJ2-2, with a weak D call TRBD2 (6 bases). CDR1 and CDR2 from the germline V gene are MGHRA and YSYEKL. The CDR3 consists of 17 residues. With 4 bases removed from V and 7 bases from J, the gap between germline ends came to 22 bases. The CDR3 sequence is CASSPILRRVFGGELFF. DNA of the CDR3: TGCGCCAGCAGCCCCATCTTACGGAGGGTTTTCGGCGGGGAGCTGTTTTTT.

With respect to this clone: One junction end disagrees with the germline gene, perhaps due to a read error. The chain uses TRBV7-7 and TRBJ2-2; 9 bases line up with TRBD1. The CDR3 contains 20 residues. CDR1 and CDR2 from the germline V gene are SSHAT and FNYEAQ (reference sequence). This chain's CDR3 is CASSLEMDRGMIANTGELFF. The CDR3 DNA reads TGTGCTAGCAGCTTAGAGATGGACAGGGGTATGATCGCGAACACCGGGGAGCTGTTTTTT. Using reference TRBV7-7 and TRBJ2-2 for the parts outside the CDR3, the full variable domain is GAGVSQSPRYKVTKRGQDVTLRCDPISSHATLYWYQQALGQGPEFLTYFNYEAQPDKSGLPSDRFSAERPEGSISTLTIQRTEQRDSAMYRCASSLEMDRGMIANTGELFFGEGSRLTVL.

V and J are TRBV6-6 and TRBJ2-3, with D maybe TRBD2 (6 bases). V gave up 7 bases and J gave up 0 bases, with 14 bases separating them. This CDR3 comprises 15 residues. CDR1 is MNHNY, CDR2 SVGAGI, per germline (reference sequence). CDR3 DNA: TGTGCCAGCAATTCAGGCGGGGCAAGCACAGATACGCAGTATTTT. Translation: CASNSGGASTDTQYF.

This clone was detected a few times. The chain carries TRBV5-5 and TRBJ2-1; D ambiguous. V dropped 2 bases and J dropped 5 bases, with 14 bases sitting between them. The CDR3 has 15 amino acids. Germline V lookup: CDR1 SGHKS, CDR2 YYEKEE (reference sequence). CDR3 amino acids: CASSLSLGGNNEQFF. In DNA, the CDR3 is TGTGCCAGCAGCTTATCCCTCGGCGGAAACAATGAGCAGTTCTTC.

The chain uses TRBV10-3 and TRBJ2-3; D remains unclear. Trimming took off 8 bases at V and 5 bases at J, with 11 bases between the two ends. Germline CDR1 and CDR2: ENHRY and SYGVKD. This CDR3 has 12 residues. The CDR3: CAISQAGDTQYF. The CDR3, as DNA: TGTGCCATCTCCCAGGCCGGAGATACGCAGTATTTT.

The chain combines TRBV4-1 with TRBJ2-2; 9 bases are a match to TRBD1. Unmatched junction bases numbered 7, after V lost 1 base and J lost 4 bases. CDR3 length equals 17 residues. Germline CDR1 is MGHRA and CDR2 is YSYEKL. CDR3 bases: TGCGCCAGCAGCCAAGGGGGGGGACAGGGATTCACCGGGGAGCTGTTTTTT. Translation gives CASSQGGGQGFTGELFF.

The CDR3 sequence: CASNSPLNTDTQYF. The DNA of the CDR3 is TGTGCCAGTAATTCCCCGTTAAACACAGATACGCAGTATTTT. The V call is TRBV19, the J call TRBJ2-3; no firm D call. Germline V CDR1 and CDR2: LNHDA, SQIVND (reference sequence). V lost 7 bases and J lost 2, with 13 bases in between. CDR3 size: 14 residues.

The chain carries TRBV27 and TRBJ2-1, with 10 bases that match TRBD1. The ends lost 6 bases at V and 3 bases at J; junction bases unmatched: 8. Germline CDR1 MNHEY, CDR2 SMNVEV (reference sequence). The CDR3 has 16 residues. The CDR3 DNA sequence: TGTGCCAGCAGGCTGACCGGGACAGGGGTCTACAATGAGCAGTTCTTC. Encoded protein: CASRLTGTGVYNEQFF.

The chain is built from TRBV29-1 and TRBJ1-1; no definite D call. The CDR3 loop spans 14 amino acids. Per the germline V gene, CDR1 is SQVTM and CDR2 is ANQGSEA. Trimming left V 5 bases short and J 2 bases short, with 15 bases between. In nucleotides, the CDR3 is TGCAGCGTTCTCCACCAGACAAGTAACACTGAAGCTTTCTTT. Translated: CSVLHQTSNTEAFF.

In this sample, this clone turned up a few times. The chain combines TRBV7-9 with TRBJ2-5; 7 bases are a match to TRBD2. The end of the DNA is better explained by TRBJ2-7, so the J call may be wrong. This CDR3 region has 15 residues. The germline CDR1 and CDR2 sequences are SEHNR and FQNEAQ (reference sequence). CDR3: CASSLLGLLSYEQYF. In DNA, the CDR3 is TGTGCCAGCAGCCTCCTGGGACTACTCTCCTACGAGCAGTACTTC.

Details on this clone: No conserved phenylalanine or tryptophan is present at the end of the CDR3, so a read error is the likely explanation. J is TRBJ1-1 and V is TRBV5-1; 8 bases align to TRBD1. The CDR3 totals 14 residues. CDR1 is SGHRS, CDR2 YFSETQ, per germline. The trim removed 1 base at V and 4 bases at J, leaving 3 bases unmatched. CDR3 sequence: CASSLQGAITEAFL. CDR3 nucleotide sequence: TGCGCCAGCAGCTTGCAGGGGGCTATCACTGAAGCTTTCCTT.

The chain employs TRBV30 and TRBJ2-5; TRBD1 aligns across 7 bases. V lost 4 bases, J lost 2 bases, and 4 bases stayed unmatched. CDR3 length equals 13 residues. The germline V gene encodes CDR1 GTSNPN and CDR2 SVGIG (reference sequence). The DNA for the CDR3 is TGTGCCTGGACGGGACAGCTTCAAGAGACCCAGTACTTC. This translates into CAWTGQLQETQYF.

The V and J genes are TRBV28 and TRBJ1-3, with D maybe TRBD1 (6 bases). The CDR3 loop spans 14 amino acids. Germline V CDR1 and CDR2: MDHEN, SYDVKM. Between the trimmed V and J ends, which lost 10 bases and 7 bases, there was a span of 20 bases. The CDR3 nucleotides read TGTGCCACTGTGGGGGCAGGGCGACAGAACACCATATATTTT. This gives the protein CATVGAGRQNTIYF.

This clone was seen only a few times. The chain employs TRBV15 and TRBJ2-7, with D possibly matching TRBD2 (6 bases). CDR3 length: 12 residues. V dropped 1 base and J dropped 7 bases, with 8 bases sitting between them. Germline loops: CDR1 LNHNV, CDR2 YYDKDF (reference sequence). Here the CDR3 DNA reads TGTGCCACCAGCAGAGTTCGGGGGGAGCAGTACTTC. It specifies CATSRVRGEQYF.

The gene calls are TRBV10-3 and TRBJ2-5; 10 positions agree with TRBD1. The J call may be faulty, since TRBJ2-7 better matches the DNA end. CDR3 length equals 14 residues. Looked up from germline, CDR1 is ENHRY and CDR2 is SYGVKD. The DNA of the CDR3 is TGTGCCATCAGGGGCGGGACAGGGGACTACGAGCAGTACTTC. It yields the protein CAIRGGTGDYEQYF.

This chain joins TRBV30 and TRBJ1-1, with 10 bases that match TRBD1. The CDR3 is 11 amino acids. With 7 bases clipped from V and 11 bases from J, the junction kept 7 bases outside the gene matches. In germline, CDR1 is GTSNPN, CDR2 SVGIG (reference sequence). The CDR3 here is CASDRGRGAFF. The CDR3, as DNA: TGTGCCTCAGACAGGGGGCGCGGCGCTTTCTTT.

This clone was detected once. This chain links TRBV27 with TRBJ2-7, with 7 bases aligning to TRBD1. CDR1 is MNHEY, CDR2 SMNVEV, per germline (reference sequence). Losses at the gene ends were 6 bases for V and 5 bases for J; bases not matched to a gene: 7. The CDR3 is 13 residues long. In DNA, the CDR3 is TGTGCCAGCAGGACAGGGCAACGAAACGAGCAGTACTTC. Residues: CASRTGQRNEQYF.

The rearrangement links TRBV4-3 to TRBJ1-1; TRBD1 might be the D (5 bases). Between the trimmed V and J ends, which lost 3 bases and 1 base, there was a span of 12 bases. Germline V CDR1 and CDR2: LGHNA, YSLEER. The CDR3 sequence is 15 residues long. CDR3 protein: CASSHTLDRNTEAFF. DNA of the CDR3: TGCGCCAGCAGCCACACCCTAGACAGGAACACTGAAGCTTTCTTT.

The chain has TRBV5-1 and TRBJ2-1; TRBD2 matches 10 bases. V trimming: 4 bases; J trimming: 6 bases; junction bases outside the gene matches: 13. CDR1 is SGHRS, CDR2 YFSETQ, per germline. This CDR3 contains 17 residues. The CDR3, as DNA: TGCGCCAGCAGCCCGAGACTAGCGGGCCCGGCGGGCAATGAGCAGTTCTTC. Residues: CASSPRLAGPAGNEQFF.

In this sample, this clone turned up a few times. The V call is TRBV5-6, the J call TRBJ1-4; D ambiguous. Trimming took off 6 bases at V and 2 bases at J, with 11 bases between the two ends. Germline V gene lookup returns CDR1 SGHDT and CDR2 YYEEEE. CDR3 size: 14 residues. The CDR3 spells CASTLRVTNEKLFF. DNA of the CDR3: TGTGCCAGCACACTTCGTGTGACTAATGAAAAACTGTTTTTT.

Comments on this clone: A junction boundary mismatches the germline segment, possibly from a read error. The chain has TRBV7-9 and TRBJ1-2; tentative D call: TRBD1 (5 bases). The CDR3 has 13 amino acids. CDR1 is SEHNR and CDR2 is FQNEAQ in the germline V gene (reference sequence). CDR3 amino acids: CSSSFRSGNGYTF. CDR3 bases: TGTTCCAGCAGCTTTCGGTCAGGGAATGGCTACACCTTC.

The genes are TRBV19 and TRBJ1-6; the D gene is possibly TRBD1 (5 bases). Trimming removed 6 bases at V and 7 bases at J, with 19 bases between. This CDR3 spans 16 amino acids. Germline assignment: CDR1 LNHDA and CDR2 SQIVND (reference sequence). CDR3 sequence (DNA): TGTGCCAGTAGCATTCCCTGGGGGAGGGGAAATTCACCCCTCCACTTT. Translating it yields CASSIPWGRGNSPLHF.

The gene calls are TRBV4-3 and TRBJ1-2; 8 positions match TRBD1. Looked up from germline, CDR1 is LGHNA and CDR2 is YSLEER. J gave up 3 bases and V 5 bases, and 8 bases lay outside the gene matches. The CDR3 is 15 amino acids. The CDR3 reads CASSEGVQGDYGYTF. CDR3 nucleotide sequence: TGCGCCAGCAGCGAAGGGGTACAGGGGGACTATGGCTACACCTTC.

This sequence joins TRBV7-9 and TRBJ2-3, with 9 bases that match TRBD2. Germline V gives CDR1 SEHNR, CDR2 FQNEAQ (reference sequence). The CDR3 runs 17 residues. After removal of 4 bases from V and 2 bases from J, the junction contained 10 bases not matched to a gene. CDR3 nucleotides: TGTGCCAGCAGCTCTAAGACTAGCGGAGAGTTCACAGATACGCAGTATTTT. It codes for CASSSKTSGEFTDTQYF.

This clone has only a few counts. The V gene is TRBV5-1, the J gene TRBJ2-7, with 9 bases identical to TRBD2. The ends lost 4 bases at V and 4 bases at J; junction bases unmatched: 9. CDR1 is SGHRS, CDR2 YFSETQ, per germline. CDR3 size: 15 residues. The CDR3 region is CASSQLSGREYEQYF. DNA of the CDR3: TGCGCCAGCAGCCAACTTAGCGGGAGAGAGTACGAGCAGTACTTC. The full variable domain, its missing parts supplied by reference TRBV5-1 and TRBJ2-7, is KAGVTQTPRYLIKTRGQQVTLSCSPISGHRSVSWYQQTPGQGLQFLFEYFSETQRNKGNFPGRFSGRQFSNSRSEMNVSTLELGDSALYLCASSQLSGREYEQYFGPGTRLTVT.

This clone was seen a handful of times. This chain links TRBV5-8 with TRBJ1-3, with D unclear. With 0 bases removed from V and 0 bases from J, the gap between germline ends came to 10 bases. Germline V CDR1 and CDR2: SGHTS, YDEGEE. The CDR3 spans 16 residues. The CDR3 DNA reads TGTGCCAGCAGCTTGGGCGCCGTATACTCTGGAAACACCATATATTTT. This codes for CASSLGAVYSGNTIYF. The full variable domain, completed using reference TRBV5-8 and TRBJ1-3, is EAGVTQSPTHLIKTRGQQATLRCSPISGHTSVYWYQQALGLGLQFLLWYDEGEERNRGNFPPRFSGRQFPNYSSELNVNALELEDSALYLCASSLGAVYSGNTIYFGEGSWLTVV.

Only one count was recorded for this clone. The CDR3 nucleotides are TGTGCCAGTACCGGGACAGGCAGCAATCAGCCCCAGCATTTT. Translation: CASTGTGSNQPQHF. V gene TRBV19 combines with J gene TRBJ1-5; 8 nucleotides align to TRBD1. This CDR3 has 14 amino acids. Germline V gene sequence: CDR1 LNHDA, CDR2 SQIVND (reference sequence). Trimming took 7 bases from V and 1 from J; bases not matched to a gene: 3.

The J gene is TRBJ1-3, the V gene TRBV10-3, with TRBD1 as a possible D gene (5 bases). Trimming removed 6 bases from V and 1 base from J, with 7 bases in between. CDR1 and CDR2 (germline): ENHRY, SYGVKD. The CDR3 has 13 residues. The CDR3 region has the DNA TGTGCCATCAGCGGGACTTCTGGAAACACCATATATTTT. Translation gives CAISGTSGNTIYF.